This entry lists 29 T cell receptor beta chains sequenced from one sample in a study of radiotherapy plus CTLA-4 blockade in lung cancer. Data came from immunoSEQ multiplex PCR; TCRdb stores just in-frame clones and leaves some out. The sample lists 95,000 to 150,000 clones, 90% seen once, with 5.5% to 8.5% in the top ten. Sample: peripheral blood, taken from a patient treated with radiotherapy plus ipilimumab. Every receptor here comes from a human donor with non-small cell lung cancer that progressed on radiotherapy plus ipilimumab.

DNA for the CDR3: TGTGCCAGCAGCTGGAGGGGGAACGAGCAGTACTTC. Encoded protein: CASSWRGNEQYF. J is TRBJ2-7 and V is TRBV5-5; D could derive from TRBD1 or TRBD2 (6 bases each). Germline V gives CDR1 SGHKS, CDR2 YYEKEE (reference sequence). This CDR3 is 12 amino acids long. Trimming removed 3 bases at V and 5 bases at J, with 9 bases between.

The V call is TRBV11-1, the J call TRBJ2-1; D gene unclear. This CDR3 is built from 13 residues. The germline gives CDR1 SGHAT, CDR2 FQDESV (reference sequence). V lost 0 bases and J 6 bases, leaving 6 bases between the germline ends. CDR3 coding DNA: TGTGCCAGCAGCTTAGCTATTGTCAATGAGCAGTTCTTC. It codes for CASSLAIVNEQFF.

This chain joins TRBV27 and TRBJ1-3; the D gene is possibly TRBD1 (5 bases). V shed 9 bases and J shed 4 bases, with 13 bases lying between them. The germline V gene encodes CDR1 MNHEY and CDR2 SMNVEV (reference sequence). The CDR3 runs 13 residues. For the CDR3, the DNA is TGTGCCAGTTCGCGGGGGACCGGAAACACCATATATTTT. Protein: CASSRGTGNTIYF.

The chain uses TRBV11-3 and TRBJ1-2, with D uncertain. Deletions cut 4 bases from V and 4 bases from J, with 10 bases between. This CDR3 comprises 13 residues. In germline, CDR1 is SGHNT, CDR2 YENEEA. DNA for the CDR3: TGTGCCAGCAGCTCTGACTCAGTCTATGGCTACACCTTC. Translation: CASSSDSVYGYTF. Complete variable domain (other parts from reference TRBV11-3 and TRBJ1-2): EAGVVQSPRYKIIEKKQPVAFWCNPISGHNTLYWYLQNLGQGPELLIRYENEEAVDDSQLPKDRFSAERLKGVDSTLKIQPAELGDSAVYLCASSSDSVYGYTFGSGTRLTVV.

The chain couples TRBV7-9 to TRBJ2-3, with unresolved D. The V end lost 5 bases, the J end lost 0 bases, and 3 bases lay between the germline ends. Germline assignment: CDR1 SEHNR and CDR2 FQNEAQ (reference sequence). The length of the CDR3 is 12 residues. Written as DNA, the CDR3 is TGTGCCAGCAGCACTAGCACAGATACGCAGTATTTT. This codes for CASSTSTDTQYF.

This clone was seen a handful of times. This chain connects TRBV5-1 to TRBJ1-3; a possible D gene is TRBD1 (5 bases). V shed 0 bases and J shed 4 bases, with 11 bases lying between them. This CDR3 is built from 15 residues. The germline gives CDR1 SGHRS, CDR2 YFSETQ. CDR3 nucleotide sequence: TGCGCCAGCAGCTTGGAAGCAGGGACGGGAAACACCATATATTTT. It encodes CASSLEAGTGNTIYF.

This clone occurred a few times. The V and J genes are TRBV7-9 and TRBJ1-2; TRBD1 matches 10 bases. V shed 5 bases, J shed 8 bases, and the junction held 11 bases outside the gene matches. CDR1 SEHNR and CDR2 FQNEAQ come from the germline V gene (reference sequence). This CDR3 has 15 amino acids. The CDR3 DNA follows: TGTGCCAGCAGCCAACTTGGGACAGGGGCGTACGGCTACACCTTC. Its protein is CASSQLGTGAYGYTF.

The chain couples TRBV28 to TRBJ1-1; the D is unclear. Germline V gives CDR1 MDHEN, CDR2 SYDVKM. The CDR3 length is 12 residues. With 2 bases removed from V and 7 bases from J, the gap between germline ends came to 8 bases. The CDR3 DNA sequence: TGTGCCAGCAGTTTAACGGGGTTTGAAGCTTTCTTT. Translated, it gives CASSLTGFEAFF.

The rearrangement uses TRBV11-3 and TRBJ2-5; the D gene is possibly TRBD2 (5 bases). With 5 bases removed from V and 1 base from J, the gap between germline ends came to 23 bases. CDR1 is SGHNT and CDR2 is YENEEA in the germline V gene. This CDR3 spans 18 amino acids. CDR3 sequence: CASSPWTDVRDSQETQYF. DNA of the CDR3: TGTGCCAGCAGCCCCTGGACTGATGTGAGGGATTCCCAAGAGACCCAGTACTTC. Based on the CDR3 plus reference TRBV11-3 and TRBJ2-5, the full variable domain is EAGVVQSPRYKIIEKKQPVAFWCNPISGHNTLYWYLQNLGQGPELLIRYENEEAVDDSQLPKDRFSAERLKGVDSTLKIQPAELGDSAVYLCASSPWTDVRDSQETQYFGPGTRLLVL.

J is TRBJ2-5 and V is TRBV9; the D is unclear. In germline, CDR1 is SGDLS, CDR2 YYNGEE. The germline V and J ends were trimmed by 4 bases and 5 bases, with 18 bases remaining between them. The CDR3 extends over 15 amino acids. Here the CDR3 reads CASSTSWAPGETQYF. The CDR3 coding sequence is TGTGCCAGCAGCACCTCCTGGGCCCCCGGCGAGACCCAGTACTTC.

The chain couples TRBV6-6 to TRBJ1-5; TRBD1 is a possible D gene (6 bases). Germline CDR1 is MNHNY and CDR2 is SVGAGI (reference sequence). V shed 6 bases and J shed 10 bases, with 16 bases lying between them. This CDR3 has 13 amino acids. This chain's CDR3 is CASSFGQFEPQHF. CDR3 coding DNA: TGTGCCAGCAGCTTCGGACAGTTTGAACCCCAGCATTTT.

The rearrangement joins TRBV5-1 to TRBJ2-5; no clear D gene. This CDR3 comprises 13 residues. The V gene's germline CDR1 is SGHRS and CDR2 YFSETQ. Trimming removed 2 bases from V and 5 bases from J, with 10 bases in between. CDR3 nucleotides: TGCGCCAGCAGCTTAAGCAGGCCCGAGACCCAGTACTTC. It is translated as CASSLSRPETQYF.

The chain employs TRBV6-1 and TRBJ1-2, with a possible D match to TRBD1 (6 bases). Germline-derived CDR1 and CDR2 are MNHNS and SASEGT. This CDR3 contains 14 residues. Trimming left V 8 bases short and J 8 bases short, with 21 bases between. CDR3 bases: TGTGCCAGCCAATGGGGAGGGGGGTCGCGGGGCTACACCTTC. Protein: CASQWGGGSRGYTF.

J is TRBJ2-7 and V is TRBV5-1; 7 bases map to TRBD1. Germline assignment: CDR1 SGHRS and CDR2 YFSETQ. Trimming cost V 0 bases and J 7 bases; bases outside gene matches: 10. This CDR3 has 15 residues. The CDR3 bases are TGCGCCAGCAGCTTGGACAGGGGACCTTGGGGTGAGCAGTACTTC. It encodes CASSLDRGPWGEQYF.

The chain uses TRBV2 and TRBJ1-2; D unclear. The CDR3 is made up of 14 amino acids. Trimming pared 7 bases from V and 5 bases from J, leaving 17 bases between. The germline V gene encodes CDR1 SNHLY and CDR2 FYNNEI. For the CDR3, the DNA is TGTGCCAGCACCCTGATTAGGCAGATATATGGCTACACCTTC. This translates into CASTLIRQIYGYTF.

The V call is TRBV9, the J call TRBJ2-4, with D perhaps TRBD1 (5 bases). CDR1 is SGDLS and CDR2 is YYNGEE in the germline V gene. The CDR3 totals 15 residues. The V end lost 0 bases, the J end lost 6 bases, and 13 bases lay between the germline ends. The CDR3 loop is CASSVASGQGNIQYF. CDR3 nucleotides: TGTGCCAGCAGCGTAGCATCTGGTCAGGGAAACATTCAGTACTTC.

The chain links TRBV5-1 to TRBJ2-5, with 9 bases that match TRBD1. The CDR3 covers 16 residues. V shed 1 base, J shed 5 bases, and the junction held 9 bases outside the gene matches. Per germline, CDR1 SGHRS and CDR2 YFSETQ. In DNA form, the CDR3 reads TGCGCCAGCAGCTTGTTGGGGGACAGGGACCGGGAGACCCAGTACTTC. This gives the protein CASSLLGDRDRETQYF.

The chain links TRBV19 to TRBJ2-1, with TRBD1 identical over 10 bases. V trimming: 6 bases; J trimming: 8 bases; junction bases outside the gene matches: 10. The CDR3 length is 15 residues. The germline CDR1 and CDR2 sequences are LNHDA and SQIVND (reference sequence). In DNA form, the CDR3 reads TGTGCCAGTAGCCGAACCGGGACAGGGGTCGATGAGCAGTTCTTC. Its protein product is CASSRTGTGVDEQFF. The variable domain in full, with the rest retrieved from reference TRBV19 and TRBJ2-1, is DGGITQSPKYLFRKEGQNVTLSCEQNLNHDAMYWYRQDPGQGLRLIYYSQIVNDFQKGDIAEGYSVSREKKESFPLTVTSAQKNPTAFYLCASSRTGTGVDEQFFGPGTRLTVL.

V is TRBV5-1 and J is TRBJ2-2; 10 bases are a match to TRBD2. After removal of 3 bases from V and 4 bases from J, the junction contained 3 bases not matched to a gene. CDR1 is SGHRS and CDR2 is YFSETQ in the germline V gene. The CDR3 sequence is 15 residues long. The CDR3 reads CASSSGLAVTGELFF. For the CDR3, the DNA is TGCGCCAGCAGCTCAGGACTAGCGGTCACCGGGGAGCTGTTTTTT. The full variable domain, completed using reference TRBV5-1 and TRBJ2-2, is KAGVTQTPRYLIKTRGQQVTLSCSPISGHRSVSWYQQTPGQGLQFLFEYFSETQRNKGNFPGRFSGRQFSNSRSEMNVSTLELGDSALYLCASSSGLAVTGELFFGEGSRLTVL.

This clone occurred a few times. J is TRBJ2-7 and V is TRBV27, with D possibly being TRBD1 (7 bases). This CDR3 is built from 16 residues. Trimming removed 3 bases at V and 5 bases at J, with 20 bases between. The V gene's germline CDR1 is MNHEY and CDR2 SMNVEV (reference sequence). The CDR3 DNA sequence: TGTGCCAGCAGTTTTCAGGGGGGTGGGACAGCCGACGAGCAGTACTTC. Encoded protein: CASSFQGGGTADEQYF.

This clone was detected once. V gene TRBV6-5 combines with J gene TRBJ2-1; a weak D match, TRBD2 (6 bases). The CDR3 spans 14 residues. V was pared by 8 bases and J by 5 bases, with 16 bases between. In germline, CDR1 is MNHEY, CDR2 SVGAGI. CDR3 sequence (DNA): TGTGCCAGCTCAGGGACTCCCCCCCACAATGAGCAGTTCTTC. The encoded protein is CASSGTPPHNEQFF.

In its sample, this clone was seen once. The chain has TRBV7-2 and TRBJ2-7; 14 bases fit TRBD2. Germline trimming cut 5 bases from V and 12 bases from J; bases unmatched to any gene: 9. The CDR3 length is 14 residues. Per the germline V gene, CDR1 is SGHTA and CDR2 is FQGNSA. CDR3 nucleotide sequence: TGTGCCAGCAGCCCTGGGACTAGCGGGAGCTCTCTGTACTTC. It yields the protein CASSPGTSGSSLYF.

The rearrangement links TRBV5-1 to TRBJ1-2; TRBD1 is a possible D gene (6 bases). The length of the CDR3 is 15 residues. V was cut by 7 bases and J by 7 bases, with 23 bases left in between. Germline loops: CDR1 SGHRS, CDR2 YFSETQ. This CDR3 reads CASRSRGGDQGGYTF. As DNA, the CDR3 is TGCGCCAGCCGCTCACGAGGGGGGGACCAGGGTGGCTACACCTTC.

The genes are TRBV6-5 and TRBJ1-4; no clear D. There are 14 residues in the CDR3. The V gene's germline CDR1 is MNHEY and CDR2 SVGAGI. Trimming removed 3 bases at V and 6 bases at J, with 11 bases between. The CDR3 spells CASSYMPRHEKLFF. The CDR3 DNA follows: TGTGCCAGCAGTTATATGCCCAGGCATGAAAAACTGTTTTTT.

J is TRBJ2-1 and V is TRBV7-2; TRBD2 aligns across 9 bases. Germline values: CDR1 SGHTA, CDR2 FQGNSA. This CDR3 region has 16 residues. Trimming at V came to 3 bases and at J to 15 bases, leaving 18 bases not matched to a gene. CDR3 in amino acids: CASSLRGGRGRRSPFF. The CDR3 DNA reads as TGTGCCAGCAGCTTGAGGGGCGGGAGGGGACGGCGGAGTCCGTTCTTC.

The CDR3 coding sequence is TGTGCCAGTAGTACCACCTGGGTGAACACTGAAGCTTTCTTT. Protein sequence: CASSTTWVNTEAFF. The chain joins TRBV19 to TRBJ1-1; no clear D. This CDR3 spans 14 amino acids. CDR1 and CDR2 from the germline V gene are LNHDA and SQIVND (reference sequence). The germline V and J ends were trimmed by 4 bases and 0 bases, with 9 bases remaining between them.

The V call is TRBV5-1, the J call TRBJ2-2, with D perhaps matching TRBD2 (5 bases). V dropped 2 bases and J dropped 5 bases, with 10 bases sitting between them. CDR1 and CDR2 from the germline V gene are SGHRS and YFSETQ. The CDR3 totals 14 residues. The CDR3 nucleotides read TGCGCCAGCAGCTTAGCGGATCTTACCGGGGAGCTGTTTTTT. Amino acid sequence: CASSLADLTGELFF.

The chain links TRBV10-1 to TRBJ1-1; perhaps TRBD1 as D (5 bases). Germline lookup yields CDR1 WNHNN and CDR2 SYGVQD (reference sequence). Deletions cut 6 bases from V and 8 bases from J, with 13 bases between. The CDR3 loop spans 12 amino acids. This chain's CDR3 is CASRGRGDEAFF. The CDR3 DNA reads as TGCGCCAGCAGGGGGCGGGGGGACGAAGCTTTCTTT.

The rearrangement uses TRBV5-1 and TRBJ2-5; 9 nucleotides line up with TRBD1. V lost 4 bases to trimming and J lost 3 bases; unmatched junction nucleotides: 4. In germline, CDR1 is SGHRS, CDR2 YFSETQ. The CDR3 loop spans 14 amino acids. The CDR3, as DNA: TGCGCCAGCAGCCCGAGGACAGGGGAAGAGACCCAGTACTTC. Translation: CASSPRTGEETQYF. The complete variable domain, with remaining parts taken from reference TRBV5-1 and TRBJ2-5, reads KAGVTQTPRYLIKTRGQQVTLSCSPISGHRSVSWYQQTPGQGLQFLFEYFSETQRNKGNFPGRFSGRQFSNSRSEMNVSTLELGDSALYLCASSPRTGEETQYFGPGTRLLVL.